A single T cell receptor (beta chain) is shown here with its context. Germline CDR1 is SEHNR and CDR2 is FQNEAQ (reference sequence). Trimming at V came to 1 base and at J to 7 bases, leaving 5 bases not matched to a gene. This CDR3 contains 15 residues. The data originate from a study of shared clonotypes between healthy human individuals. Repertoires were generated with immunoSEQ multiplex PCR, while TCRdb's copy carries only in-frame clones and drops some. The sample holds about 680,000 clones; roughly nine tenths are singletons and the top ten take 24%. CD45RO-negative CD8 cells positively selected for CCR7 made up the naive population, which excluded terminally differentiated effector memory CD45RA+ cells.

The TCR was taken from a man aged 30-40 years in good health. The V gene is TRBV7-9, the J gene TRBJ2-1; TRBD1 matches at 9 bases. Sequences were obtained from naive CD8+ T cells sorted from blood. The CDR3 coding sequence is TGTGCCAGCAGCTTAGTCGGGACAGGGATGAATGAGCAGTTCTTC. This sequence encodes CASSLVGTGMNEQFF. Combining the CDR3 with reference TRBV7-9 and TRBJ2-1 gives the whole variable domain DTGVSQNPRHKITKRGQNVTFRCDPISEHNRLYWYRQTLGQGPEFLTYFQNEAQLEKSRLLSDRFSAERPKGSFSTLEIQRTEQGDSAMYLCASSLVGTGMNEQFFGPGTRLTVL.